The present T cell receptor beta chain was sequenced within a study of cytomegalovirus exposure and HLA in healthy donors. General observations from the study: CMV serostatus was the only recorded immune exposure for donors. Roughly uniform sequencing depth across donors was assumed, possibly incorrectly. Further analysis was carried out later, and it showed several of the most significant clusters appearing linked to common viral pathogens.

About this clone itself: Its antigen is not identified.

Both 60 Vbeta primers and 13 Jbeta primers went into the PCR. Original handling: In a later analysis, the count reached 80 million or so unique TCR beta chains, with 8.5 million to 14 million shared. TCRdb keeps only in-frame clones here, not all; method: immunoSEQ multiplex PCR. V and J calls and clone size are copied from that table; D and trimming were computed from the DNA. The repertoire holds roughly 160,000 clones, with about three quarters as singletons. The TCR sequence derives from a female donor in good health and CMV-seronegative. The sample consisted of PBMCs.

The DNA for the CDR3 is TGTGCCAGCAGCTTGGGAAGGACAGCGGCCGATGAGCAGTTCTTC. The encoded protein is CASSLGRTAADEQFF. The chain joins TRBV5-4 to TRBJ2-1; a weak D match, TRBD1 (6 bases). The CDR3 contains 15 residues. The germline V and J ends were trimmed by 0 bases and 8 bases, with 15 bases remaining between them. Germline assignment: CDR1 SGHNT and CDR2 YYREEE (reference sequence).